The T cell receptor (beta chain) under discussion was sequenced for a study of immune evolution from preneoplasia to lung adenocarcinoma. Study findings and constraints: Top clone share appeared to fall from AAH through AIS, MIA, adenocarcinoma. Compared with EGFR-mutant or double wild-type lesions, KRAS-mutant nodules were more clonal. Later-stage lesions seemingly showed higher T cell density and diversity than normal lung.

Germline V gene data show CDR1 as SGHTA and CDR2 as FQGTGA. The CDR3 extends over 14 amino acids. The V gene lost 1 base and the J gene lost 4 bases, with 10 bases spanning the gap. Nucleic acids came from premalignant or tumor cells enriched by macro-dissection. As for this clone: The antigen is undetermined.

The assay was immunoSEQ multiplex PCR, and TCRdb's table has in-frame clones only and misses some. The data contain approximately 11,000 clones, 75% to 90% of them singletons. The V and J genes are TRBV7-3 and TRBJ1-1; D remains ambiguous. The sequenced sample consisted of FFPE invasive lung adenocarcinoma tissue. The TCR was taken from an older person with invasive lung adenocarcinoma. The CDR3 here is CASSLSVVGTEAFF. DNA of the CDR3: TGTGCCAGCAGCTTAAGTGTCGTGGGCACTGAAGCTTTCTTT.